This T cell receptor (beta chain) was identified during a study of spatial heterogeneity in lung cancer. Study-level background: Consistent detection of more beta-chain than alpha-chain sequences was observed.

CDR3 length: 16 amino acids. V shed 5 bases and J 1 base; nucleotides not matched to a gene: 7. In germline, CDR1 is SGHTA, CDR2 FQGNSA. Notes on the study in general: Expanded alpha and beta TCR counts within tumors tracked tumor mutation counts.

In its sample, this clonotype was seen a few times. Its antigen is undetermined. The library was prepared for alpha chains; this beta chain is a stray read, so its frequency means little. Time point defined: sample taken at primary tumor resection. The donor population consisted of more than 55 patients with untreated, early-stage non-small cell lung cancer. Carried by each TCR cDNA molecule was a unique molecular identifier. TCRdb redid the calling of the 5' RACE reads with MiXCR, one entry per CDR3 protein. The sample records over 15,000 distinct CDR3 sequences, roughly a tenth being singletons. The J gene is TRBJ1-5, the V gene TRBV7-2, with 8 bases that match TRBD1. This TCR was sampled from a female donor with early-stage non-small cell lung cancer. The sample consisted of lung tumor tissue, taken at surgery. DNA for the CDR3: TGTGCCAGCAGCCAAGGGACAGGTAGAAGCAATCAGCCCCAGCATTTT. It encodes CASSQGTGRSNQPQHF. Full variable domain (remainder filled in from reference TRBV7-2 and TRBJ1-5): GAGVSQSPSNKVTEKGKDVELRCDPISGHTALYWYRQSLGQGLEFLIYFQGNSAPDKSGLPSDRFSAERTGGSVSTLTIQRTQQEDSAVYLCASSQGTGRSNQPQHFGDGTRLSIL.